This TCR beta chain came from a study of tumor-infiltrating lymphocytes in primary liver carcinoma. General observations from the study: Representation across all five tumor regions was limited to only about 7.5-25% of top clones.

V lost 8 bases and J lost 10, with 18 bases in between. The CDR3 runs to 13 residues. The germline CDR1 and CDR2 sequences are MNHEY and SVGAGI. On this clonotype itself: Its specificity is unknown. This likely comes from a read error, as the CDR3 has no conserved phenylalanine or tryptophan at its end.

Co-extracting RNA and DNA was done with roughly 17-34 mg of unsorted bulk tissue as input. Priming with a constant-region primer yielded TCR beta cDNA from about 540 ng total RNA. Three rounds of nested multiplex PCR with slightly modified ARM-PCR produced TCR beta libraries. The first two PCR rounds, approximately 10 cycles each, used TRBV1-TRBV30 forward primers and a C-beta reverse primer. TCRdb processed the multiplex PCR reads anew with MiXCR; each CDR3 protein has one entry. Of around 71,000 distinct CDR3 sequences in the sample, over 70% were seen once. The rearrangement links TRBV6-5 to TRBJ2-1, with D possibly being TRBD2 (7 bases). The clonotype comes from a woman aged 55-75 years with primary liver carcinoma and hepatitis B virus infection. The sample consisted of liver tumor tissue from sampling region 4. The subset here: tumor region T4, right-lateral pole. The CDR3 is CASQRGGANEQFI. The CDR3 coding sequence is TGTGCCAGCCAAAGGGGGGGGGCTAACGAGCAGTTCATC.